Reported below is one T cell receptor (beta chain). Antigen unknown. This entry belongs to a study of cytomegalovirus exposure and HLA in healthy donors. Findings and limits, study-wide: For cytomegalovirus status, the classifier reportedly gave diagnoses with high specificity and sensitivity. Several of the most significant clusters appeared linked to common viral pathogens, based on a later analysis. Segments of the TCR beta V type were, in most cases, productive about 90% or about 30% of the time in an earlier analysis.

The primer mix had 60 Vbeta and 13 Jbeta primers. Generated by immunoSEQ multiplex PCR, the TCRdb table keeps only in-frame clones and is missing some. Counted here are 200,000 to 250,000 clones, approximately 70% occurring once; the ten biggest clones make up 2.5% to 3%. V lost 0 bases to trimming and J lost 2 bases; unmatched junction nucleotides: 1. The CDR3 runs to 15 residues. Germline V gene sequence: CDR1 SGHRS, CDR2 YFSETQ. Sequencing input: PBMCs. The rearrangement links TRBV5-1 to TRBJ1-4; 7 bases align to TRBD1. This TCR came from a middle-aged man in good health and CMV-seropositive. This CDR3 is CASSLGTGTNEKLFF. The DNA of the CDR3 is TGCGCCAGCAGCTTGGGGACAGGCACTAATGAAAAACTGTTTTTT. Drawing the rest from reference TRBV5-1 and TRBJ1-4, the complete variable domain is KAGVTQTPRYLIKTRGQQVTLSCSPISGHRSVSWYQQTPGQGLQFLFEYFSETQRNKGNFPGRFSGRQFSNSRSEMNVSTLELGDSALYLCASSLGTGTNEKLFFGSGTQLSVL.